This T cell receptor beta chain originates from a study of control samples from healthy donors and cancer patients. Produced via immunoSEQ multiplex PCR; TCRdb's table is partial and in-frame only. The table has some 100,000 clones, 80% to 95% seen once. The germline V gene has CDR1 SGHRS and CDR2 YFSETQ. Deletions cut 2 bases from V and 5 bases from J, with 10 bases between. The CDR3 is made up of 14 amino acids. This clonotype was sampled from a young man in good health. The rearrangement links TRBV5-1 to TRBJ2-2, with D hard to call. The sequencing input was blood. The CDR3 region is CASSFKGPTGELFF. Written as DNA, the CDR3 is TGCGCCAGCAGCTTTAAGGGTCCAACCGGGGAGCTGTTTTTT.